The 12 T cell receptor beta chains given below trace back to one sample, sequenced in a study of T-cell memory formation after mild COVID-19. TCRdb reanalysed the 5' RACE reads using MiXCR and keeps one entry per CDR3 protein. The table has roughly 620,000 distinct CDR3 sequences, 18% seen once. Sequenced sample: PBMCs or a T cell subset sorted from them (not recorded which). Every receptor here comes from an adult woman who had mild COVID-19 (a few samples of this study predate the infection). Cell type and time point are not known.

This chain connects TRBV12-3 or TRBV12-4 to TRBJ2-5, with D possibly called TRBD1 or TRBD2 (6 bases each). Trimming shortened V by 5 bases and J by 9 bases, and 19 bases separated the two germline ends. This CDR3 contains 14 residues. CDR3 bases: TGTGCCAGCAGTCCATCGGGGGCCCCGGGGGCCCAGTACTTC. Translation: CASSPSGAPGAQYF.

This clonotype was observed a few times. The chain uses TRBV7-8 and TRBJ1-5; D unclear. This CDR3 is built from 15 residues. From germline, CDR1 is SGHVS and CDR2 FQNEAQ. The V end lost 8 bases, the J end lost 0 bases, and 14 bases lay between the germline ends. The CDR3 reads CASSGEEYSNQPQHF. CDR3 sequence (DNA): TGTGCCAGCTCCGGAGAAGAATATAGCAATCAGCCCCAGCATTTT.

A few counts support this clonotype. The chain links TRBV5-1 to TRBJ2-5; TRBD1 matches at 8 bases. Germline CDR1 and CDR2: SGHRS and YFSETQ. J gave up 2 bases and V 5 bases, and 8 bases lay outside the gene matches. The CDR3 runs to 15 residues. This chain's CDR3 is CASSLSGQEQETQYF. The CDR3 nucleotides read TGCGCCAGCAGTCTTTCGGGACAGGAACAAGAGACCCAGTACTTC.

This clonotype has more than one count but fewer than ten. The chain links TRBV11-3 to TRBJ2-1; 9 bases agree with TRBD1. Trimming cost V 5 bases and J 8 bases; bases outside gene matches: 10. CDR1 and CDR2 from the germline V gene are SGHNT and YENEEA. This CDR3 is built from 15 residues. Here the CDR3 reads CASSPGVQGAYEQFF. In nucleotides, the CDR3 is TGTGCCAGCAGCCCAGGGGTACAGGGGGCCTATGAGCAGTTCTTC.

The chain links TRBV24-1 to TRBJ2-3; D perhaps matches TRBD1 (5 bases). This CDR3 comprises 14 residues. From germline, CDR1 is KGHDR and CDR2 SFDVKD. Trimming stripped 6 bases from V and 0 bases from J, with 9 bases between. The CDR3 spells CATSLTASTDTQYF. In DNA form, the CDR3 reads TGTGCCACCAGTCTGACAGCTAGCACAGATACGCAGTATTTT.

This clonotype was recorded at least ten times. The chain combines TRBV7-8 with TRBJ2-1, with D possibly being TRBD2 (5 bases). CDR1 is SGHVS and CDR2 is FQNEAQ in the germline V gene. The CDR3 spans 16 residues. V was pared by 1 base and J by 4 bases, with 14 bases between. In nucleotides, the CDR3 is TGTGCCAGCAGCTTAGTCCAGCGGTCCACTTACAATGAGCAGTTCTTC. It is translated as CASSLVQRSTYNEQFF.

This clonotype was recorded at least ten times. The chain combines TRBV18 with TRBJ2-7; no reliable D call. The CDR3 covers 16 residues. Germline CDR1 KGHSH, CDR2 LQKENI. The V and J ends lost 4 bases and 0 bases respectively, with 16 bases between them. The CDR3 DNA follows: TGTGCCAGCTCACTCTTTTCAGGCACGAGCTCCTACGAGCAGTACTTC. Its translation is CASSLFSGTSSYEQYF.

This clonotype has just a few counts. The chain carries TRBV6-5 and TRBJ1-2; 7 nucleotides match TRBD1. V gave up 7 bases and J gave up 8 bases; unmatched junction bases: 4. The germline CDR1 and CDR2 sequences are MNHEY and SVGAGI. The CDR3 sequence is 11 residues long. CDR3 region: CASMRGGGYTF. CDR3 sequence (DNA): TGTGCCAGCATGCGAGGGGGCGGCTACACCTTC.

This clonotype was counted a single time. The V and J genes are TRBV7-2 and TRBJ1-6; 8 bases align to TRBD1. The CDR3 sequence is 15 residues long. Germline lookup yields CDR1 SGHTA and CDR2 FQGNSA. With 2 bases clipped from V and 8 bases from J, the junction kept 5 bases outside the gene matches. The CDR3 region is CASSLRGQDYSPLHF. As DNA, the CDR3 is TGTGCCAGCAGCTTAAGGGGACAGGATTATTCACCCCTCCACTTT.

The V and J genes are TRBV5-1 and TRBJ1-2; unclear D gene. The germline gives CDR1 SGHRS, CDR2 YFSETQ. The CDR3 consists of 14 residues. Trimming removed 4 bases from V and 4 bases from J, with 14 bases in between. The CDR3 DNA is TGCGCCAGCAGCCTACATATTGGAACCTATGGCTACACCTTC. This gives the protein CASSLHIGTYGYTF.

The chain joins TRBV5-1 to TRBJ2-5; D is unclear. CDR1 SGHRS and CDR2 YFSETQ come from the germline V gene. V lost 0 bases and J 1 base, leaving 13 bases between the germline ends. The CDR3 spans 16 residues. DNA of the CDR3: TGCGCCAGCAGCTTGGACCTAACCGGGTCCCAAGAGACCCAGTACTTC. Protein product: CASSLDLTGSQETQYF.

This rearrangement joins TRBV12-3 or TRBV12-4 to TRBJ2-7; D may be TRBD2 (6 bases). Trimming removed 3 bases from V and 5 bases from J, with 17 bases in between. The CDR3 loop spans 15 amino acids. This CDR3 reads CASSLAGRPTHEQYF. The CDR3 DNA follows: TGTGCCAGCAGTTTGGCGGGACGCCCGACCCACGAGCAGTACTTC.